What follows describes a single T cell receptor beta chain. This entry comes from a study of blood T cell repertoires in COVID-19. Overall study context: The samples span acute and convalescent COVID-19 from the United States, Italy and Spain. Nucleic acid was either cDNA or gDNA, and it came from T cells, B-cell-depleted T cells, or PBMCs.

Original processing notes: Amplified reference gene primers provided the basis for estimating nucleated cell counts. Sequencing was performed with immunoSEQ multiplex PCR; in TCRdb, only in-frame clones are kept and a portion is missing. The DNA gave D and trimming, while V, J and clone size come from that table. The table shows roughly 120,000 clones, with under 95% occurring only once. The receptor comes from a man aged 45-65 years with active COVID-19. The material sequenced was peripheral blood.

DNA for the CDR3: TGTGCCACCATCAGGGGACGAGGGACTGAAGCTTTCTTT. Translating gives CATIRGRGTEAFF. The rearrangement links TRBV7-9 to TRBJ1-1, with D maybe TRBD1 (6 bases). The V end was cut by 10 bases, the J end by 5 bases, with 17 bases between. Germline V gene lookup returns CDR1 SEHNR and CDR2 FQNEAQ (reference sequence). The CDR3 length is 13 residues.